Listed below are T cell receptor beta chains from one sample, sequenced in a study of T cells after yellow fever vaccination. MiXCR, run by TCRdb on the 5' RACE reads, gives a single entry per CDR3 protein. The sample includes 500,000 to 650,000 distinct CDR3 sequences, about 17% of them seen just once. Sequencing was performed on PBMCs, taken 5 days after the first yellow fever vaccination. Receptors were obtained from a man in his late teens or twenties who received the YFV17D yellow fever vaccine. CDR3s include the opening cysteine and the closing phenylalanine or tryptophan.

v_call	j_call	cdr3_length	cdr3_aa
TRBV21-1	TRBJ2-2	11	CASSKWGELFF
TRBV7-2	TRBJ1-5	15	CASSFQTGTGQPQHF
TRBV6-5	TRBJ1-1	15	CASSHRGQGNTEAFF
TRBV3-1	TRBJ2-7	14	CASSAPGPGDEQYF
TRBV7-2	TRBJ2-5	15	CASRTLAGGQETQYF
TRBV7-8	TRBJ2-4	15	CASSPPALAKNIQYF
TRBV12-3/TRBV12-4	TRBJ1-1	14	CASTLQTGSTEAFF
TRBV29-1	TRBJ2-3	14	CSVRDPFWEDTQYF
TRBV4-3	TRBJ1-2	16	CASSLNNFGGQRGYTF
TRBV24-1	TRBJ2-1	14	CATSDFQGYNEQFF
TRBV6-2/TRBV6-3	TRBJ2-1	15	CASSYPSGGVSEQFF
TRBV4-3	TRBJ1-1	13	CASSHESSTEAFF
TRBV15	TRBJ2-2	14	CATSRGTGTGELFF
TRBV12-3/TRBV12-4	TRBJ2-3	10	CASVGDTQYF
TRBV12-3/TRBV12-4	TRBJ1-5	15	CASSYGPSGNQPQHF
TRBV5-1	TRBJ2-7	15	CASSRRVGASHEQYF
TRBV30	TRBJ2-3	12	CAWSRGPDTQYF
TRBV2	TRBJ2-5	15	CASRAGGRGGETQYF
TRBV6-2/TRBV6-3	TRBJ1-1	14	CASSTFRGGTEAFF
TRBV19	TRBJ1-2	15	CASSIRVRLRDGYTF
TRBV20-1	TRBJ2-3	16	CSARDLIAGRTDTQYF
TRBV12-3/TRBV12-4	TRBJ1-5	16	CASSSPSGTTNQPQHF
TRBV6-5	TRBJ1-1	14	CASSYEKGASEAFF
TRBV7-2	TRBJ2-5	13	CASSGTHQETQYF
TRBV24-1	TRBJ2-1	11	CATIAGDRARF
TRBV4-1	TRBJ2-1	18	CASSKEASGGSSYNEQFF
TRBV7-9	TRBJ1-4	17	CASSLGGTPATNEKLFF
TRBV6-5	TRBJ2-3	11	CASRKGDTQYF
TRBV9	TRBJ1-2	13	CASSATGHYGYTF
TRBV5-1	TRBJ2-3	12	CASSPPGYTQYF
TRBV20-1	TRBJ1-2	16	CSARGRQDLQADGYTF
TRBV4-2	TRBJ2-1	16	CASSQENSAPYNEQFF
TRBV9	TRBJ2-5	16	CASSVGTAQTQETQYF
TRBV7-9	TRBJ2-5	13	CASSRDSTETQYF
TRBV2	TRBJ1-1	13	CASTERENTEAFF
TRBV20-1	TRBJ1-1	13	CSARETPNTEAFF
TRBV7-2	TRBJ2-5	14	CASSFGGVAETQYF
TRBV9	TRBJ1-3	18	CASSIHSEHSGSGNTIYF
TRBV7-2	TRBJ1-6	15	CASSLATARGSPLHF
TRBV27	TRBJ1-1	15	CASSLWAGMNTEAFF